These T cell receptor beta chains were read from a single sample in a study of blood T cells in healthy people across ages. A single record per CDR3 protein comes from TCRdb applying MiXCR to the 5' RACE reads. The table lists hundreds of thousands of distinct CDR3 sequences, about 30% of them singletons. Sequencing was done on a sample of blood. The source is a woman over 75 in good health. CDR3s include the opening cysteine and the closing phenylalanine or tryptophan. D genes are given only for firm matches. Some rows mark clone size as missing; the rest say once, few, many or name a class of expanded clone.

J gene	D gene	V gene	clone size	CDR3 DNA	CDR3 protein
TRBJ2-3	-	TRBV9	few	TGTGCCAGCAGCGTATCCTCGGTAGCAGATACGCAGTATTTT	CASSVSSVADTQYF
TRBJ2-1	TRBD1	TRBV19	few	TGTGCCAGTAGTTCCGAGACAGGGGTGGTTGAGCAGTTCTTC	CASSSETGVVEQFF
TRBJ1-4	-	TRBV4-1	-	TGCGCCAGCAGCCAAGAGAACAGGGTAAGGCGGCCAACTAATGAAAAACTGTTTTTT	CASSQENRVRRPTNEKLFF
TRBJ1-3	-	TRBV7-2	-	TGTGCCAGCAGCCCGACAGTTTTCCCGAGAAACACCATATATTTT	CASSPTVFPRNTIYF
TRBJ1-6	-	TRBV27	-	TGTGCCAGCAGTCTTCGGACGTATTCACCCCTCCACTTT	CASSLRTYSPLHF
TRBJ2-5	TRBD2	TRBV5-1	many	TGCGCCAGCAGCCCCACTAGCGGGGGGACCCAAGAGACCCAGTACTTC	CASSPTSGGTQETQYF
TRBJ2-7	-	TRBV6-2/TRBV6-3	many	TGTGCCAGCAGTTACTCCCCAGGTCCCTGGGAGCAGTACTTC	CASSYSPGPWEQYF
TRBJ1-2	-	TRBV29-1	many	TGCAGCGTTGAAGAGGGGGCAACGGGCTACACCTTC	CSVEEGATGYTF
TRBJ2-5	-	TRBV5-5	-	TGTGCCAGCAGCCTCCGGACTAGGACAGGCGACCAAGAGACCCAGTACTTC	CASSLRTRTGDQETQYF
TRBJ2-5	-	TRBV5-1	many	TGCGCCAGCAGCACCGGGACTTCACAAGAGACCCAGTACTTC	CASSTGTSQETQYF
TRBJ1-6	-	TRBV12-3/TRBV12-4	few	TGTGCCAGCAGTTCCCGGGACGGCAGCTCCTATAATTCACCCCTCCACTTT	CASSSRDGSSYNSPLHF